This TCR beta chain was sequenced during a study of T cells in localized non-small cell lung cancer. Whole-study results and caveats: Heterogeneity within the tumor remains possible, as just one region underwent sequencing. Within adjacent lung there appeared a median 57 of the top 100 tumor clones. Exceeding tumor, uninvolved adjacent lung had the highest T cell clonality. The study linked higher blood T cell density to longer overall survival.

Worth noting for this clone: Its antigen is undetermined.

Germline lookup yields CDR1 LNHDA and CDR2 SQIVND (reference sequence). V gave up 3 bases and J gave up 7 bases, with 16 bases separating them. The CDR3 sequence is 15 residues long. Measured with immunoSEQ multiplex PCR; TCRdb has only the in-frame clones, and not every one. The data contain 61,000 or so clones, roughly 88% of them singletons. V and J are TRBV19 and TRBJ1-5; D uncertain. This clonotype was obtained from a woman aged 35 to 70 with stage I lung adenocarcinoma. Here the sequenced sample was peripheral blood, taken before any cancer treatment. The CDR3 DNA reads as TGTGCCAGTAGTATTAAGGGTAGGGTATCGCAGCCCCAGCATTTT. Translated: CASSIKGRVSQPQHF. Using reference TRBV19 and TRBJ1-5 for the parts outside the CDR3, the full variable domain is DGGITQSPKYLFRKEGQNVTLSCEQNLNHDAMYWYRQDPGQGLRLIYYSQIVNDFQKGDIAEGYSVSREKKESFPLTVTSAQKNPTAFYLCASSIKGRVSQPQHFGDGTRLSIL.